A single sample is the source of the 22 T cell receptor beta chains below, sequenced in a study of technical replicates of blood from a few donors. TCRdb's copy holds only in-frame clones and misses some; the assay was immunoSEQ multiplex PCR. The sample lists about 80,000 clones; less than 98% were seen once. Sample: T cells isolated from PBMCs. The receptors were gathered from a human donor in good health.

The J gene is TRBJ2-1, the V gene TRBV6-4, with 14 bases lining up with TRBD2. Germline CDR1 and CDR2: MRHNA and SNTAGT. The CDR3 is 17 residues long. Trimming removed 3 bases from V and 8 bases from J; junction bases left unmatched: 9. CDR3 DNA sequence: TGTGCCAGCAGTGAATTTGGGACTAGCGGGAGCTTCGATGAGCAGTTCTTC. It translates to CASSEFGTSGSFDEQFF.

In DNA, the CDR3 is TGCGCCAGCAGCCTACGGACTAGCGGGGGGCAAGAGACCCAGTACTTC. It encodes CASSLRTSGGQETQYF. V usage is TRBV4-1 and J usage is TRBJ2-5; 14 bases agree with TRBD2. The ends lost 4 bases at V and 2 bases at J; junction bases unmatched: 3. This CDR3 region has 16 residues. The germline CDR1 and CDR2 sequences are MGHRA and YSYEKL.

This sequence joins TRBV5-4 and TRBJ2-2; TRBD2 matches 8 bases. The germline V gene has CDR1 SGHNT and CDR2 YYREEE (reference sequence). The length of the CDR3 is 18 residues. V lost 4 bases and J lost 4; bases outside the gene matches: 15. In nucleotides, the CDR3 is TGTGCCAGCAGCCTTCTTTACGGGACTAGATCTACCACCGGGGAGCTGTTTTTT. Its protein is CASSLLYGTRSTTGELFF.

The genes are TRBV4-1 and TRBJ2-2, with a tentative D call TRBD2 (5 bases). The CDR3 loop spans 16 amino acids. CDR1 and CDR2 from the germline V gene are MGHRA and YSYEKL. The germline V and J ends were trimmed by 4 bases and 3 bases, with 15 bases remaining between them. The CDR3 sequence is CASSRVPADYTGELFF. The CDR3 DNA is TGCGCCAGCAGCCGTGTTCCAGCGGATTACACCGGGGAGCTGTTTTTT.

The table lists this clone with a count of one. V usage is TRBV14 and J usage is TRBJ2-7, with D hard to call. V was cut by 1 base and J by 6 bases, with 4 bases left in between. This CDR3 is built from 11 residues. Germline-derived CDR1 and CDR2 are SGHDN and FVKESK. This chain's CDR3 is CASSQGAEQYF. DNA for the CDR3: TGTGCCAGCAGCCAAGGAGCCGAGCAGTACTTC.

This rearrangement joins TRBV7-6 to TRBJ2-7; no clear D gene. CDR3 length equals 12 residues. V gave up 2 bases and J gave up 5 bases, with 7 bases separating them. CDR1 is SGHVS, CDR2 FNYEAQ, per germline. CDR3 sequence reads: CASSLNGNEQYF. CDR3 sequence (DNA): TGTGCCAGCAGCTTAAACGGTAACGAGCAGTACTTC.

The chain carries TRBV5-4 and TRBJ1-2; D is possibly TRBD1 (6 bases). The CDR3 runs to 13 residues. V was shortened by 2 bases and J by 4 bases, with 9 bases between the two germline ends. Germline loops: CDR1 SGHNT, CDR2 YYREEE (reference sequence). CDR3 in DNA: TGTGCCAGCAGCTTTTCCAGGGGCTATGGCTACACCTTC. Translating it yields CASSFSRGYGYTF.

This chain links TRBV29-1 with TRBJ2-2, with D unresolved. The CDR3 spans 12 residues. Germline V lookup: CDR1 SQVTM, CDR2 ANQGSEA. The germline V and J ends were trimmed by 7 bases and 1 base, with 7 bases remaining between them. The CDR3, as DNA: TGCAGCGGTACAGAGAACACCGGGGAGCTGTTTTTT. Amino acids: CSGTENTGELFF.

The gene calls are TRBV18 and TRBJ2-5; D perhaps matches TRBD1 (5 bases). CDR1 KGHSH and CDR2 LQKENI come from the germline V gene. CDR3 length equals 12 residues. V was pared by 4 bases and J by 9 bases, with 12 bases between. In nucleotides, the CDR3 is TGTGCCAGCTCACTCGACGAAGGGGCCCAGTACTTC. Residues: CASSLDEGAQYF.

This chain links TRBV30 with TRBJ2-1; 10 nucleotides agree with TRBD2. V shed 3 bases and J 6 bases; nucleotides not matched to a gene: 8. CDR1 is GTSNPN, CDR2 SVGIG, per germline (reference sequence). This CDR3 is built from 15 residues. The CDR3 coding sequence is TGTGCCTGGAGAGCAGCGGGGGGGTCCCCCAATGAGCAGTTCTTC. Translating it yields CAWRAAGGSPNEQFF.

This chain uses TRBV5-6 with TRBJ1-2; 11 nucleotides match TRBD1. With 3 bases clipped from V and 4 bases from J, the junction kept 5 bases outside the gene matches. The CDR3 spans 15 residues. Germline CDR1 reads SGHDT; CDR2 reads YYEEEE. The CDR3 DNA reads as TGTGCCAGCAGCTCCGGACAGGGGGCCTCCTATGGCTACACCTTC. Its protein product is CASSSGQGASYGYTF.

The genes are TRBV27 and TRBJ2-7; 10 bases agree with TRBD1. Germline-derived CDR1 and CDR2 are MNHEY and SMNVEV (reference sequence). J gave up 1 base and V 2 bases, and 2 bases lay outside the gene matches. The CDR3 is 15 amino acids. The CDR3 DNA is TGTGCCAGCAGTTTAGGGACAGGGGTTTCCTACGAGCAGTACTTC. Translated: CASSLGTGVSYEQYF.

V is TRBV7-9 and J is TRBJ1-5, with 7 bases fitting TRBD1. CDR3 length: 12 residues. The germline V gene has CDR1 SEHNR and CDR2 FQNEAQ (reference sequence). V shed 1 base and J 11 bases; nucleotides not matched to a gene: 2. Here the CDR3 DNA reads TGTGCCAGCAGCTTAGGGGGGACAGCCCAGCATTTT. As protein: CASSLGGTAQHF. The whole variable domain, filled in from reference TRBV7-9 and TRBJ1-5, reads DTGVSQNPRHKITKRGQNVTFRCDPISEHNRLYWYRQTLGQGPEFLTYFQNEAQLEKSRLLSDRFSAERPKGSFSTLEIQRTEQGDSAMYLCASSLGGTAQHFGDGTRLSIL.

CDR3 DNA: TGCGCCAGCAGCCAAGGGAGGGTCCGGGGCCGCATTTACAATGAGCAGTTCTTC. This gives the protein CASSQGRVRGRIYNEQFF. This chain connects TRBV4-1 to TRBJ2-1; D is perhaps TRBD2 (6 bases). The V gene's germline CDR1 is MGHRA and CDR2 YSYEKL. V lost 1 base and J 4 bases, leaving 20 bases between the germline ends. This CDR3 has 18 amino acids.

The chain couples TRBV27 to TRBJ1-2; TRBD1 aligns across 7 bases. With V trimmed by 6 bases and J by 3 bases, 7 bases remained unmatched. The germline gives CDR1 MNHEY, CDR2 SMNVEV (reference sequence). CDR3 length: 14 residues. The CDR3 spells CASSYTGDHYGYTF. CDR3 bases: TGTGCCAGCAGCTATACAGGGGATCACTATGGCTACACCTTC.

The chain employs TRBV11-2 and TRBJ2-7; TRBD2 is a possible D gene (5 bases). Germline V lookup: CDR1 SGHAT, CDR2 FQNNGV. Trimming pared 7 bases from V and 0 bases from J, leaving 16 bases between. This CDR3 contains 15 residues. Here the CDR3 DNA reads TGTGCCAGCACCTCGAGAGGGAGAGGCTCCTACGAGCAGTACTTC. Its translation: CASTSRGRGSYEQYF. Variable domain in full (rest from reference TRBV11-2 and TRBJ2-7): EAGVAQSPRYKIIEKRQSVAFWCNPISGHATLYWYQQILGQGPKLLIQFQNNGVVDDSQLPKDRFSAERLKGVDSTLKIQPAKLEDSAVYLCASTSRGRGSYEQYFGPGTRLTVT.

The chain couples TRBV27 to TRBJ1-2; D gene ambiguous. V was cut by 8 bases and J by 7 bases, with 17 bases left in between. This CDR3 contains 13 residues. Germline assignment: CDR1 MNHEY and CDR2 SMNVEV (reference sequence). This CDR3 is CASRLTAGGGYTF. The CDR3 region has the DNA TGTGCCAGCCGATTAACGGCGGGTGGTGGCTACACCTTC.

The rearrangement links TRBV2 to TRBJ2-7; TRBD1 matches at 11 bases. Trimming removed 7 bases from V and 5 bases from J; junction bases left unmatched: 13. This CDR3 has 16 residues. Germline V gene lookup returns CDR1 SNHLY and CDR2 FYNNEI. The CDR3 loop is CASTYYRDRGIDEQYF. CDR3 DNA sequence: TGTGCCAGCACCTATTACCGGGACAGGGGGATTGACGAGCAGTACTTC.

The V gene is TRBV4-2, the J gene TRBJ2-1; D possibly corresponds to TRBD1 (5 bases). Trimming pared 4 bases from V and 9 bases from J, leaving 16 bases between. Germline V gives CDR1 LGHNA, CDR2 YNFKEQ. The CDR3 totals 14 residues. The CDR3 loop is CASSPDTPMPEQFF. The CDR3 nucleotides are TGTGCCAGCAGCCCGGACACTCCTATGCCTGAGCAGTTCTTC.

This chain links TRBV14 with TRBJ2-7, with D perhaps matching TRBD1 (5 bases). The germline CDR1 and CDR2 sequences are SGHDN and FVKESK. The CDR3 has 14 residues. The V end lost 1 base, the J end lost 6 bases, and 13 bases lay between the germline ends. The CDR3 loop reads CASSQGLRRAEQYF. In DNA, the CDR3 is TGTGCCAGCAGCCAAGGTTTACGCAGGGCCGAGCAGTACTTC.

This clone has just one count. The V gene is TRBV19, the J gene TRBJ1-5, with D unclear. V lost 3 bases and J lost 6, with 12 bases in between. The CDR3 consists of 14 residues. Germline assignment: CDR1 LNHDA and CDR2 SQIVND (reference sequence). DNA for the CDR3: TGTGCCAGTAGTATCGAGGGTAGGCGTCAGCCCCAGCATTTT. Translation gives CASSIEGRRQPQHF.

In its sample, this clone was seen a few times. The gene calls are TRBV6-4 and TRBJ1-1, with no clear D. Germline lookup yields CDR1 MRHNA and CDR2 SNTAGT. V was pared by 5 bases and J by 2 bases, with 9 bases between. The CDR3 length is 13 residues. CDR3 bases: TGTGCCAGCAGTCGCACAGATAACACTGAAGCTTTCTTT. The encoded protein is CASSRTDNTEAFF.